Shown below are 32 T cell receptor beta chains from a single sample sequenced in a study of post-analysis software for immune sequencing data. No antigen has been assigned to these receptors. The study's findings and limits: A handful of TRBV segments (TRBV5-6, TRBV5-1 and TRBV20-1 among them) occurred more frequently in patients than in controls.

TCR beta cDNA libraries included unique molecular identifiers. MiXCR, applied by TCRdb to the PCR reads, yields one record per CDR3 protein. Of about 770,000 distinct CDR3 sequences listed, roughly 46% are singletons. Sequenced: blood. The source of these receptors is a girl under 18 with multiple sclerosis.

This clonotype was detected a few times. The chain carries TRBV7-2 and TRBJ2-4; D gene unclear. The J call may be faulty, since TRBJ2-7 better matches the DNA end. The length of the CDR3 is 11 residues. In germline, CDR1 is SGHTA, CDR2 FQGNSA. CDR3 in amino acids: CASSGHYEQYF. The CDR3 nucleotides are TGTGCCAGCAGCGGCCACTACGAGCAGTACTTC.

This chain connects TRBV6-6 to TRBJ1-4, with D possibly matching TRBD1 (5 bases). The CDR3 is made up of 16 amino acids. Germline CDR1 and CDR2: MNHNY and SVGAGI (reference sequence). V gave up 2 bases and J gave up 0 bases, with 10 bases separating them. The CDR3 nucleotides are TGTGCCAGCAGTTACCGCGGGGGTGCAACTAATGAAAAACTGTTTTTT. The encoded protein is CASSYRGGATNEKLFF.

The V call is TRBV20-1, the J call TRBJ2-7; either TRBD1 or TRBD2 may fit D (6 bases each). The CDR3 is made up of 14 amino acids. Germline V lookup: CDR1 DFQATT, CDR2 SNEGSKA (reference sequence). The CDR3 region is CSLGGRTPPYEQYF. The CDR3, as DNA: TGCAGCCTAGGGGGGCGGACACCTCCCTACGAGCAGTACTTC.

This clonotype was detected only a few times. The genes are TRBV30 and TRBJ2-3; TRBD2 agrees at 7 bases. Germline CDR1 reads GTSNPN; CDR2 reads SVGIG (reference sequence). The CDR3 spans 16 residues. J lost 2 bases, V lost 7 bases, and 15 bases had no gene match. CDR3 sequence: CASRVLAAQLTDTQYF. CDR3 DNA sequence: TGTGCCTCCAGGGTTCTAGCGGCCCAACTCACAGATACGCAGTATTTT.

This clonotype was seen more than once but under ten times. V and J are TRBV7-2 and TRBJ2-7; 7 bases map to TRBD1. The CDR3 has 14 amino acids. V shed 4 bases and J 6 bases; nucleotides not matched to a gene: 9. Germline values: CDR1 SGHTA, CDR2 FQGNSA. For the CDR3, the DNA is TGTGCCAGCAGCTCCGGACAGGTTCCCTTCGAGCAGTACTTC. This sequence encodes CASSSGQVPFEQYF.

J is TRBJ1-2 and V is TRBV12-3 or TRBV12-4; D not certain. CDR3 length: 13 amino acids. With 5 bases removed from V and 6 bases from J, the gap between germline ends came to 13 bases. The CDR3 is CASSRPGENGYTF. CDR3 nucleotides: TGTGCCAGCAGTCGTCCGGGAGAGAATGGCTACACCTTC.

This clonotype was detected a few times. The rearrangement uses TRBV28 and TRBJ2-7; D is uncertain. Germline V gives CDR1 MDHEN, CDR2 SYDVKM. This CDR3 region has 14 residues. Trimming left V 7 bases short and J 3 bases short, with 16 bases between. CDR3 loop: CASNPPGFNYEQYF. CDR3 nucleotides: TGTGCCAGCAATCCTCCGGGTTTCAACTACGAGCAGTACTTC.

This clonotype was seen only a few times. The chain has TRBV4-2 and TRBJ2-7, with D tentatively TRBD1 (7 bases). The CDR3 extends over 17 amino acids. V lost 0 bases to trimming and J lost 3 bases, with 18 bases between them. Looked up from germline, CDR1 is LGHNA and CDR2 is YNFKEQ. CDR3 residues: CASSQDRQGLTLYEQYF. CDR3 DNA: TGTGCCAGCAGCCAAGACCGACAGGGACTTACCCTCTACGAGCAGTACTTC.

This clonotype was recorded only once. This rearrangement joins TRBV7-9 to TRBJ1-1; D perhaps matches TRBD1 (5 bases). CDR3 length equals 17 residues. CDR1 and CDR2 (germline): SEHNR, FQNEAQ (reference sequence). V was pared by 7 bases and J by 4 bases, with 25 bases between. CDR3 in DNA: TGTGCCAGCACCCATACCCCGGCTGGGGCAAGGAGCACTGAAGCTTTCTTT. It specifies CASTHTPAGARSTEAFF.

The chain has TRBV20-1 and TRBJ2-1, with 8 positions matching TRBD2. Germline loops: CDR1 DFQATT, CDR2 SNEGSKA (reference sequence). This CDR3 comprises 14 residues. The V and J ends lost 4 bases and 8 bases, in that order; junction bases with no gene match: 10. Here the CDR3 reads CSATTSGRGYEQFF. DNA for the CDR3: TGCAGTGCTACGACGAGCGGGAGAGGCTATGAGCAGTTCTTC.

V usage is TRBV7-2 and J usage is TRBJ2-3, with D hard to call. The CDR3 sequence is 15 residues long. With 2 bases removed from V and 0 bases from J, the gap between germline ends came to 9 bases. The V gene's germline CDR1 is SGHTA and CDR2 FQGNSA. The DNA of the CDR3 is TGTGCCAGCAGCTTACCCTGGGTTAGCACAGATACGCAGTATTTT. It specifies CASSLPWVSTDTQYF.

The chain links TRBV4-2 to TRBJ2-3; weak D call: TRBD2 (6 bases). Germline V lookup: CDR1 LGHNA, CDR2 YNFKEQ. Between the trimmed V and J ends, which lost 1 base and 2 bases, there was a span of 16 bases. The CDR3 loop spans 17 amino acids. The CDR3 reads CASSQAIGTGDTDTQYF. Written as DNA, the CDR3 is TGTGCCAGCAGCCAAGCTATCGGGACGGGGGACACAGATACGCAGTATTTT.

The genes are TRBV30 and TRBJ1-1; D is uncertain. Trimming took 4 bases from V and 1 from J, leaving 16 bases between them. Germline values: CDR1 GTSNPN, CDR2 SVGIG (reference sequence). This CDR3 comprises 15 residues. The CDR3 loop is CAWMDSPRQNTEAFF. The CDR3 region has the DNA TGTGCCTGGATGGATAGCCCAAGACAGAACACTGAAGCTTTCTTT.

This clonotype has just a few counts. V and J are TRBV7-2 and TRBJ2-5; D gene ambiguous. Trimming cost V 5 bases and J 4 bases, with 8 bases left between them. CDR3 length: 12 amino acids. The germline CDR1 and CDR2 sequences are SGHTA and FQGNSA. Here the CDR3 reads CASSPSLETQYF. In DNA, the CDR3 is TGTGCCAGCAGCCCGTCTCTAGAGACCCAGTACTTC.

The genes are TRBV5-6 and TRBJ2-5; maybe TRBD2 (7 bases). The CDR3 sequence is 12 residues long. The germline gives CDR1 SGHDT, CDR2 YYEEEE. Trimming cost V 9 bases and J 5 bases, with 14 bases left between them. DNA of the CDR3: TGTGCCACGGGGGGCCTAGGGGAGACCCAGTACTTC. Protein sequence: CATGGLGETQYF.

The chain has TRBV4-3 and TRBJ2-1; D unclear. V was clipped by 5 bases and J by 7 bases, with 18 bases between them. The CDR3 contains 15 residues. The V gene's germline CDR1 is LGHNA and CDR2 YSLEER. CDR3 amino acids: CASSYHFGTRNEQFF. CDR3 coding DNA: TGCGCCAGCAGCTACCATTTCGGCACGCGGAATGAGCAGTTCTTC.

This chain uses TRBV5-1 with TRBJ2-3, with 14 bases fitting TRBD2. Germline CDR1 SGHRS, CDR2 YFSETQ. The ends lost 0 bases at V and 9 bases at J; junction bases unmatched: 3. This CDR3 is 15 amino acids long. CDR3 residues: CASSLEGTSGRTQYF. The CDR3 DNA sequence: TGCGCCAGCAGCTTGGAAGGGACTAGCGGGAGAACGCAGTATTTT.

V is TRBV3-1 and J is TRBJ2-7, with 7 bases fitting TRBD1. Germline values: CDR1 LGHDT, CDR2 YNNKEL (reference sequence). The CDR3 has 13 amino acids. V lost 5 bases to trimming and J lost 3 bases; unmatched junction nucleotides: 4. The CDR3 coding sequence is TGTGCCAGCAGCGGCCGGGACAGCTACGAGCAGTACTTC. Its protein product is CASSGRDSYEQYF.

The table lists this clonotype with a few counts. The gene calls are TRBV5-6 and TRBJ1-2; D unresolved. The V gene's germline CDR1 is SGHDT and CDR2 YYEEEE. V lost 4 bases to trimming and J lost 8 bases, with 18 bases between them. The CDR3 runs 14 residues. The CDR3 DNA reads TGTGCCAGCAGCCCAGTTGCGGGATCCGACGGCTACACCTTC. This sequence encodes CASSPVAGSDGYTF.

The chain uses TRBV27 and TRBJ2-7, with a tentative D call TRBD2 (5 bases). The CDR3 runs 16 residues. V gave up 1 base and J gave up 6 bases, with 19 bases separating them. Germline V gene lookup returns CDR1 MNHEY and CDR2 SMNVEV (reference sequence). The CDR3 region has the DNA TGTGCCAGCAGTTTATTAGGTTCGGGAACTAGTGGCGAGCAGTACTTC. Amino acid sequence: CASSLLGSGTSGEQYF.

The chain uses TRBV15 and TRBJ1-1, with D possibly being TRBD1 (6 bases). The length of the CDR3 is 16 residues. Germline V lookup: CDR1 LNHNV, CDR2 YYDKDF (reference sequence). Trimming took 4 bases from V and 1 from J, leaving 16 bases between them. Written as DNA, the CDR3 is TGTGCCACCAGCAAACCGACAGGTCGAACGAACACTGAAGCTTTCTTT. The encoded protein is CATSKPTGRTNTEAFF.

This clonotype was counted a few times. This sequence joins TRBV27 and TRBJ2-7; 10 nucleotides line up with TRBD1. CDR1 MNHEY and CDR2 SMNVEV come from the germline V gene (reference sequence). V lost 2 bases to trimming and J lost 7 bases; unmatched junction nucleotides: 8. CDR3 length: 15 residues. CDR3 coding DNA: TGTGCCAGCAGTTTAAAGAGACAGGGGGCGGGGGAGCAGTACTTC. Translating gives CASSLKRQGAGEQYF.

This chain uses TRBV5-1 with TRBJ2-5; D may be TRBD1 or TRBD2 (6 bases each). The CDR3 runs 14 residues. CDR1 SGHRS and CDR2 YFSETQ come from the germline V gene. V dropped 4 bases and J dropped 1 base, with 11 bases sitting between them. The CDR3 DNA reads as TGCGCCAGCAGCCGCAAGGGGGGCCAAGAGACCCAGTACTTC. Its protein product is CASSRKGGQETQYF.

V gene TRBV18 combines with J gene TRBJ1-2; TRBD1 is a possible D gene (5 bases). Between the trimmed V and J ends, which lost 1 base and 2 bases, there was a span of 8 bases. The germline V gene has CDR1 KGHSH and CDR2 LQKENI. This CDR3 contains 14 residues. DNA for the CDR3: TGTGCCAGCTCACCACAACCAGGGAACTATGGCTACACCTTC. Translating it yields CASSPQPGNYGYTF.

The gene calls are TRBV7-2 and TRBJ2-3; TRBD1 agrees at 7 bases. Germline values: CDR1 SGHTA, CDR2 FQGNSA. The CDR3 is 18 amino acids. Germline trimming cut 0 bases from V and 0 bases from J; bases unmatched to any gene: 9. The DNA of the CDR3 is TGTGCCAGCAGCTTAGCGGGACAGCTAGAATGGAGCACAGATACGCAGTATTTT. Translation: CASSLAGQLEWSTDTQYF. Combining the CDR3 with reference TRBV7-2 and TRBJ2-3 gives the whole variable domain GAGVSQSPSNKVTEKGKDVELRCDPISGHTALYWYRQSLGQGLEFLIYFQGNSAPDKSGLPSDRFSAERTGGSVSTLTIQRTQQEDSAVYLCASSLAGQLEWSTDTQYFGPGTRLTVL.

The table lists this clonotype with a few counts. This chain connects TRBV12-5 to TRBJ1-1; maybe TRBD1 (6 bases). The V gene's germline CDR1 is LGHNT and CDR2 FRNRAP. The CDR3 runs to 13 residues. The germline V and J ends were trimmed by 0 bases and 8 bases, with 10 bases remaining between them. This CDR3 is CASGLVGGTEAFF. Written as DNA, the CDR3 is TGTGCTAGTGGTTTGGTAGGAGGGACAGAAGCTTTCTTT.

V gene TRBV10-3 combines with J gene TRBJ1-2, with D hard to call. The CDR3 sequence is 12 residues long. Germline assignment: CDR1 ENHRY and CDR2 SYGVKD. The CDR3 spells CGVIPTIYGYTF. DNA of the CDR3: TGTGGGGTGATCCCCACCATCTATGGCTACACCTTC.

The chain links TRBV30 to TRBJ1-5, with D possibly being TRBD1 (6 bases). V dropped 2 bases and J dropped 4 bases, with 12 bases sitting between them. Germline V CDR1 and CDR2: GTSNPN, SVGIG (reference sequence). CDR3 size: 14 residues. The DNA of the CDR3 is TGTGCCTGGAGTCACCTGGGGGCGAATCAGCCCCAGCATTTT. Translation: CAWSHLGANQPQHF.

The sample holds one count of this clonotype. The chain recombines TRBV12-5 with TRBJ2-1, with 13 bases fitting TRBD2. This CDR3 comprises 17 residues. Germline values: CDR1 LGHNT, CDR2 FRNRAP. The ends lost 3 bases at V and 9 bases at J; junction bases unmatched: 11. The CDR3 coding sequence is TGTGCTAGTGGTTTCGACTCCGGGACTAGCGGGACAGGTGAGCAGTTCTTC. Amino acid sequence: CASGFDSGTSGTGEQFF. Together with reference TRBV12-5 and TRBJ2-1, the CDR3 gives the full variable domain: DARVTQTPRHKVTEMGQEVTMRCQPILGHNTVFWYRQTMMQGLELLAYFRNRAPLDDSGMPKDRFSAEMPDATLATLKIQPSEPRDSAVYFCASGFDSGTSGTGEQFFGPGTRLTVL.

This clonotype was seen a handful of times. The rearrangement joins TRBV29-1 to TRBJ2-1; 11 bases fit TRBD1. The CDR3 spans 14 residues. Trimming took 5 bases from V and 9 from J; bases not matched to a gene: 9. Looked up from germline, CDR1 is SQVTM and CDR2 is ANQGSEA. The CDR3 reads CSVMPDRGLGEQFF. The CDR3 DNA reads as TGCAGCGTTATGCCGGACAGGGGGCTTGGTGAGCAGTTCTTC.

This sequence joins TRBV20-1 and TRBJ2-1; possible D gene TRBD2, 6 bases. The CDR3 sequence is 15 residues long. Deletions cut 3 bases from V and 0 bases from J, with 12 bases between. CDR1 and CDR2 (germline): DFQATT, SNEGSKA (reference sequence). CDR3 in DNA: TGCAGTGCTAGGAGACTAGAGAGCTCCTACAATGAGCAGTTCTTC. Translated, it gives CSARRLESSYNEQFF.

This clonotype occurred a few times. DNA of the CDR3: TGTGCCAGCAGTTACGGGGCGGACTACGAGCAGTACTTC. Amino acid sequence: CASSYGADYEQYF. The chain uses TRBV6-6 and TRBJ2-7; weak D call: TRBD1 (5 bases). The CDR3 runs 13 residues. Germline V gene sequence: CDR1 MNHNY, CDR2 SVGAGI (reference sequence). V was cut by 2 bases and J by 3 bases, with 8 bases left in between.